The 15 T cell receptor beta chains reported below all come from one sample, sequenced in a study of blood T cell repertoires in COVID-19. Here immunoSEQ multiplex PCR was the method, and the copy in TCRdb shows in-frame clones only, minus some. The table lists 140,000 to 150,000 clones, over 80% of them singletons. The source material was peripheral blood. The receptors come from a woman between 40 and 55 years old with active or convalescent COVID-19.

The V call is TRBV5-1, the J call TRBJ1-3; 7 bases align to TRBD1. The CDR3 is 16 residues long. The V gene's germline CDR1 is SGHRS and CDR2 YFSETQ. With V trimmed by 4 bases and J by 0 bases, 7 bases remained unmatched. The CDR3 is CASSLGQQSSGNTIYF. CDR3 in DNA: TGCGCCAGCAGCCTGGGACAGCAGAGCTCTGGAAACACCATATATTTT.

The CDR3 coding sequence is TGTGCCAGCTCACCACCGTTAGGGACAGAAGAGACCCAGTACTTC. Amino acid sequence: CASSPPLGTEETQYF. J is TRBJ2-5 and V is TRBV18; TRBD1 agrees at 7 bases. The CDR3 runs 15 residues. The V gene's germline CDR1 is KGHSH and CDR2 LQKENI. The J segment lost 3 bases and the V segment lost 0 bases, leaving 4 bases of the junction unmatched.

The CDR3 region has the DNA TGCAGCGTTGAAGATTGGGCGCGGGGCACTGAAGCTTTCTTT. This translates into CSVEDWARGTEAFF. This chain uses TRBV29-1 with TRBJ1-1; no reliable D call. The V and J ends lost 0 bases and 4 bases respectively, with 12 bases between them. The CDR3 sequence is 14 residues long. The germline V gene has CDR1 SQVTM and CDR2 ANQGSEA. Based on the CDR3 plus reference TRBV29-1 and TRBJ1-1, the full variable domain is SAVISQKPSRDICQRGTSLTIQCQVDSQVTMMFWYRQQPGQSLTLIATANQGSEATYESGFVIDKFPISRPNLTFSTLTVSNMSPEDSSIYLCSVEDWARGTEAFFGQGTRLTVV.

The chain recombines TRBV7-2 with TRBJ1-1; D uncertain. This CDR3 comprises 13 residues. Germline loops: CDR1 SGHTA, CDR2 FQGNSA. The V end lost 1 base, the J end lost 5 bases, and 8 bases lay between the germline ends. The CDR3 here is CASSLDGITEAFF. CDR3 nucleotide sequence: TGTGCCAGCAGCTTAGACGGGATTACTGAAGCTTTCTTT. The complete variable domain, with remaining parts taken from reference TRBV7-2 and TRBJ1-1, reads GAGVSQSPSNKVTEKGKDVELRCDPISGHTALYWYRQSLGQGLEFLIYFQGNSAPDKSGLPSDRFSAERTGGSVSTLTIQRTQQEDSAVYLCASSLDGITEAFFGQGTRLTVV.

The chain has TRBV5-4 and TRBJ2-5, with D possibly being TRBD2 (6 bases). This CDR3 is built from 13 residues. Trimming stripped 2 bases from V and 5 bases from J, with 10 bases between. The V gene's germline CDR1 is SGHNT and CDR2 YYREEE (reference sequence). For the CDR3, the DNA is TGTGCCAGCAGCTTCAGCCGGGGGGAGACCCAGTACTTC. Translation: CASSFSRGETQYF.

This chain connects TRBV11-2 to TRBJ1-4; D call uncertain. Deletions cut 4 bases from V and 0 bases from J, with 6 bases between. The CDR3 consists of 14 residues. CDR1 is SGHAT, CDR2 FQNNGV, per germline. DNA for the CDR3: TGTGCCAGCAGCTACTCTTCAACTAATGAAAAACTGTTTTTT. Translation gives CASSYSSTNEKLFF.

As DNA, the CDR3 is TGTGCCAGCAGCTTTATTCTAGCCAGCACAGATACGCAGTATTTT. Translating it yields CASSFILASTDTQYF. The rearrangement uses TRBV5-8 and TRBJ2-3; possible D gene TRBD2, 5 bases. This CDR3 has 15 amino acids. Trimming cost V 2 bases and J 0 bases, with 10 bases left between them. Looked up from germline, CDR1 is SGHTS and CDR2 is YDEGEE.

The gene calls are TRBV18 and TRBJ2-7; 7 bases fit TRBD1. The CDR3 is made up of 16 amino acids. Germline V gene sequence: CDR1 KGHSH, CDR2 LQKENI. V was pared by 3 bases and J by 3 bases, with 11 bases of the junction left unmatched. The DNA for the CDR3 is TGTGCCAGCTCACCCCTCTCAGGGGGACCCGGCTACGAGCAGTACTTC. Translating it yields CASSPLSGGPGYEQYF.

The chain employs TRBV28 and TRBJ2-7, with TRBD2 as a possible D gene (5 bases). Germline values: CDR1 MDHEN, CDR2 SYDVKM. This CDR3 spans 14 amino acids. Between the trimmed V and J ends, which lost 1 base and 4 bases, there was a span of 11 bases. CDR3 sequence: CASSLSRGSYEQYF. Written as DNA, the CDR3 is TGTGCCAGCAGTTTATCTCGGGGTAGTTACGAGCAGTACTTC.

In DNA, the CDR3 is TGCGCCAGCAGCTTGAGCGGGGGGTCCTACAATGAGCAGTTCTTC. It translates to CASSLSGGSYNEQFF. This rearrangement joins TRBV5-1 to TRBJ2-1; 9 nucleotides match TRBD2. V gave up 1 base and J gave up 1 base; unmatched junction bases: 0. This CDR3 contains 15 residues. In germline, CDR1 is SGHRS, CDR2 YFSETQ.

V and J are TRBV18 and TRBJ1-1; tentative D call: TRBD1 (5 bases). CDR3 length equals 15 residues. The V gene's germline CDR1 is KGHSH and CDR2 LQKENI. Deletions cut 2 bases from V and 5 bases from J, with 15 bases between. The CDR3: CASSPNGGGRTEAFF. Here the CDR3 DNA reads TGTGCCAGCTCACCAAATGGGGGGGGACGGACTGAAGCTTTCTTT.

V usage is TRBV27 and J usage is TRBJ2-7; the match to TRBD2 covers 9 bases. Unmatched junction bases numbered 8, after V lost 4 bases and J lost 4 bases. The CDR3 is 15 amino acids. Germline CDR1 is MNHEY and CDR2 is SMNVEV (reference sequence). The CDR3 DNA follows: TGTGCCAGCAGTTCCAGGGCTAGCGGGGCGTACGAGCAGTACTTC. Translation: CASSSRASGAYEQYF.

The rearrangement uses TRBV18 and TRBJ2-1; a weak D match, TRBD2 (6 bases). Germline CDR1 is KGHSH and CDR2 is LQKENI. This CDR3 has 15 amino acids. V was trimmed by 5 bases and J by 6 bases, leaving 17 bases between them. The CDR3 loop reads CASSATGGSGNEQFF. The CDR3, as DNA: TGTGCCAGCTCAGCTACCGGGGGTTCGGGCAATGAGCAGTTCTTC.

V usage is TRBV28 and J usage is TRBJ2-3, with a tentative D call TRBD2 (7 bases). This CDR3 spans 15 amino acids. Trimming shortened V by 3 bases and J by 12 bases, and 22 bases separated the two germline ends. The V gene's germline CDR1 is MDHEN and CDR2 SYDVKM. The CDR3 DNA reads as TGTGCCAGCAGTTTTCCCCGGGGGGCCTGGTATTCACAGTATTTT. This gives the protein CASSFPRGAWYSQYF.

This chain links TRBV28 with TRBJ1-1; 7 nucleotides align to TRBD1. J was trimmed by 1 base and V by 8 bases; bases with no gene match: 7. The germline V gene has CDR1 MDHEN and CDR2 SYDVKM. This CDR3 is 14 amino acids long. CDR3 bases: TGTGCCAGCCGGACAGGCGACAGGAACACTGAAGCTTTCTTT. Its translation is CASRTGDRNTEAFF.